This T cell receptor (beta chain) was profiled in a study of human thymus T cells. Findings of the study overall: Gene usage for V and J segments appeared biased in thymic and blood repertoires. Related research examined unrelated individuals and reported that their thymic repertoires overlapped highly.

Thymic resections from corrective heart surgery supplied the tissue. Unmatched junction bases numbered 4, after V lost 4 bases and J lost 0 bases. Germline V gives CDR1 SGHRS, CDR2 YFSETQ. The CDR3 consists of 15 residues. With respect to this clone: Its antigen is undetermined.

Clones were sequenced by immunoSEQ multiplex PCR, and TCRdb holds only the in-frame ones, with some missing. The data show about 120,000 clones, about 95% seen once. V is TRBV5-1 and J is TRBJ2-7; TRBD1 matches at 10 bases. The TCR sequence derives from a boy under three years old with a congenital heart defect but otherwise immunologically healthy. Sequencing was done on a sample of thymus tissue. In DNA, the CDR3 is TGCGCCAGCAGCAGCCGACAGGGGGCCTCCTACGAGCAGTACTTC. Residues: CASSSRQGASYEQYF. Full variable domain (outside the CDR3, taken from reference TRBV5-1 and TRBJ2-7): KAGVTQTPRYLIKTRGQQVTLSCSPISGHRSVSWYQQTPGQGLQFLFEYFSETQRNKGNFPGRFSGRQFSNSRSEMNVSTLELGDSALYLCASSSRQGASYEQYFGPGTRLTVT.